This T cell receptor (beta chain) was sequenced during a study of control samples from healthy donors and cancer patients. TCRdb keeps only in-frame clones here, not all; method: immunoSEQ multiplex PCR. The table includes roughly 88,000 clones, about nine tenths detected once. This clone was seen just once. Germline V gene lookup returns CDR1 SGHRS and CDR2 YFSETQ. CDR3 length: 16 amino acids. Trimming removed 0 bases at V and 3 bases at J, with 13 bases between. This chain uses TRBV5-1 with TRBJ2-1, with D uncertain. The sample consisted of blood. The source of this sequence is a woman aged 25-40 years in good health. CDR3 loop: CASSLDLSTGYNEQFF. For the CDR3, the DNA is TGCGCCAGCAGCTTGGATCTAAGTACCGGCTACAATGAGCAGTTCTTC.